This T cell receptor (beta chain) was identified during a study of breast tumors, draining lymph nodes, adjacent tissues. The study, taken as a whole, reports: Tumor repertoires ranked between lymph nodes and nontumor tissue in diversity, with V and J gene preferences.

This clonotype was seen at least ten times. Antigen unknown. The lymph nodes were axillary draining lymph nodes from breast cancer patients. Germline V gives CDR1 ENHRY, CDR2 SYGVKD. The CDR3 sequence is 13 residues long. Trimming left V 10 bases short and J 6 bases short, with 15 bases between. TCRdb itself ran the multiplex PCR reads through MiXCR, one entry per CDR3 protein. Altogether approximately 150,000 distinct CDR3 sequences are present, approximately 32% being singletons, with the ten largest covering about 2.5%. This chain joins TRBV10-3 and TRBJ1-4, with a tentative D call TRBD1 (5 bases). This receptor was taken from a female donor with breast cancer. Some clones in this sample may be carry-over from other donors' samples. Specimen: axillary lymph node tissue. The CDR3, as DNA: TGTGCCACCCAAGGGGTGGTGGATGAAAAACTGTTTTTT. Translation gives CATQGVVDEKLFF.